This T cell receptor beta chain was documented in a study of cytomegalovirus exposure and HLA in healthy donors. Study conclusions and caveats: In a later analysis, a missense DCLRE1C variant was linked to TCR beta V- and J-gene trimming. Sequencing artifact likely explains a cluster of highly shared sequence variants. With high specificity and sensitivity, the classifier reportedly diagnosed cytomegalovirus status. Using a false discovery rate of 0.05, a later analysis showed that 15,000 to 20,000 TCR beta sequences were associated with HLA alleles.

Comments on this clone: Antigen: not known.

The PCR contained 60 Vbeta and 13 Jbeta primers. Libraries were prepared by immunoSEQ multiplex PCR; TCRdb keeps only in-frame clonotypes and omits some of them. This sample's table has some 130,000 clones. The CDR3 runs to 16 residues. From germline, CDR1 is MNHEY and CDR2 SMNVEV (reference sequence). The J gene is TRBJ2-5, the V gene TRBV27; 9 nucleotides agree with TRBD1. The DNA end is more similar to TRBJ2-7, so the J call may be wrong. This TCR was recovered from a woman aged 55-75 years in good health and CMV-seronegative. The sequenced material came from PBMCs. The CDR3 here is CASSLYPPDRGYEQYF. CDR3 DNA sequence: TGTGCCAGCAGTTTATACCCTCCAGACAGGGGGTACGAGCAGTACTTC.